This T cell receptor (beta chain) was recovered during a study of blood T cells in healthy people across ages. Sample-barcoded 5' priming and a J-beta primer mix drove a second PCR of roughly 6 to 12 cycles. The authors tagged each cDNA molecule using a template-switch adaptor with 12 random nucleotides. TCRdb ran MiXCR on the 5' RACE reads and lists one entry per CDR3 protein. The table records roughly 700,000 distinct CDR3 sequences, around a quarter of them present only once. This clonotype has more than one count but fewer than ten. These same data were also listed under a study on T cells of mothers and their children. Per that paper: The study recruited a few healthy Caucasian mothers and their six children as donors. Over 8 million TCR beta CDR3 reads were obtained from each mother, and approximately 3 million from each child. T cell clones that were persistent and microchimeric went undetected.

Input material: blood. The TCR was taken from a boy aged 5-17 years in good health.

The CDR3 DNA reads TGTGCCAGCAGTGTGCAGGGAGTGTGGGAGCAGTACTTC. This encodes CASSVQGVWEQYF. This chain links TRBV28 with TRBJ2-7; D possibly uses TRBD1 or TRBD2 (5 bases each). The CDR3 consists of 13 residues. The V end lost 5 bases, the J end lost 7 bases, and 15 bases lay between the germline ends. In germline, CDR1 is MDHEN, CDR2 SYDVKM.